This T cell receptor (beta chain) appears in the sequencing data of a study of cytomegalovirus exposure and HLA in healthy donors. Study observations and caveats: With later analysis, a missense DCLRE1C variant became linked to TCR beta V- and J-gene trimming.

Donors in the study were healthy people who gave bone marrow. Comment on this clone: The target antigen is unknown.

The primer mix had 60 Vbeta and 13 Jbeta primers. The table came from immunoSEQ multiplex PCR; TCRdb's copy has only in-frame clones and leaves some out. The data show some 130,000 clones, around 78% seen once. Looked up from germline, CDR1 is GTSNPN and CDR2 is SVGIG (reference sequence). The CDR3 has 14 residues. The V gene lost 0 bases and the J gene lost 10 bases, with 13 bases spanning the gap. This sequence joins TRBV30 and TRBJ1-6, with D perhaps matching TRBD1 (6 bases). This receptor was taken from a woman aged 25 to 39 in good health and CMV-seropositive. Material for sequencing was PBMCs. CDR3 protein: CAWSVLQGNSPLHF. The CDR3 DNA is TGTGCCTGGAGTGTTCTGCAGGGGAACTCACCCCTCCACTTT.